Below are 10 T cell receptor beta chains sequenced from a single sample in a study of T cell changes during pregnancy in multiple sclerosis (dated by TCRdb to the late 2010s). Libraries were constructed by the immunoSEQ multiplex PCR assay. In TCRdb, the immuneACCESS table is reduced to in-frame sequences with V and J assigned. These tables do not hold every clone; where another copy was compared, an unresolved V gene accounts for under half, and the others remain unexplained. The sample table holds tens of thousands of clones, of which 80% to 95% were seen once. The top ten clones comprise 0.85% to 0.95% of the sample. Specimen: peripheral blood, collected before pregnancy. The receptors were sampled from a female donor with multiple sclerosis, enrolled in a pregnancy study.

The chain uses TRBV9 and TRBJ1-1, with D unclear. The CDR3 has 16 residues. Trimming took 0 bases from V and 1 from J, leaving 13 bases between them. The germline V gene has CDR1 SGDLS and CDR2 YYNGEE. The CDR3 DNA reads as TGTGCCAGCAGCGTAGAGTCGGTTCGGAGGAACACTGAAGCTTTCTTT. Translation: CASSVESVRRNTEAFF.

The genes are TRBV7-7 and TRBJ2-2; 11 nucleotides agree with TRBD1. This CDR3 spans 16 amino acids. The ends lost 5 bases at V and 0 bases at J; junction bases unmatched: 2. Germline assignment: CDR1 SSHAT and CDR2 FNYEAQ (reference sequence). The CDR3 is CASSGTGGSNTGELFF. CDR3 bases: TGTGCCAGCAGCGGGACAGGGGGTTCGAACACCGGGGAGCTGTTTTTT.

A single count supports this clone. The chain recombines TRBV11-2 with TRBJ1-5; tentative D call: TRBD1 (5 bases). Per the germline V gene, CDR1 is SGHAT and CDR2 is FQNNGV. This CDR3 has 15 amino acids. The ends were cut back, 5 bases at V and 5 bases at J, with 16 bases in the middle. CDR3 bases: TGTGCCAGCAGCCTATCCATCAAAGGGGATCAGCCCCAGCATTTT. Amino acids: CASSLSIKGDQPQHF.

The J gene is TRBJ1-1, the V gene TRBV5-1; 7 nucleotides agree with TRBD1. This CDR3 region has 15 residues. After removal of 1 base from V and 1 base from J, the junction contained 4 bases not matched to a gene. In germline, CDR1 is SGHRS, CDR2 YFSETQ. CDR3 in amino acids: CASSLNGQENTEAFF. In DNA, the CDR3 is TGCGCCAGCAGCTTGAACGGACAGGAGAACACTGAAGCTTTCTTT.

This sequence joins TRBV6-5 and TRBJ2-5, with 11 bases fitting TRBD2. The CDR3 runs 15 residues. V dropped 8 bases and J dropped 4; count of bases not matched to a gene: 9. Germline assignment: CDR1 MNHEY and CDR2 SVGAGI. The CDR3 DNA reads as TGTGCCAGCGCAGGAGTACTAGCGGGAGTAGAGACCCAGTACTTC. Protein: CASAGVLAGVETQYF.

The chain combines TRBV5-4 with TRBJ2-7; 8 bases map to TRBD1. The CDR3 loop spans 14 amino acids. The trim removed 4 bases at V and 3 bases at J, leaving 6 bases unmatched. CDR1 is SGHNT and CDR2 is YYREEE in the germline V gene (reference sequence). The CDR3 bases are TGTGCCAGCAGCGACGACAGGGGCCGCTACGAGCAGTACTTC. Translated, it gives CASSDDRGRYEQYF. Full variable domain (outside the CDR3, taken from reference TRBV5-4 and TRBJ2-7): ETGVTQSPTHLIKTRGQQVTLRCSSQSGHNTVSWYQQALGQGPQFIFQYYREEENGRGNFPPRFSGLQFPNYSSELNVNALELDDSALYLCASSDDRGRYEQYFGPGTRLTVT.

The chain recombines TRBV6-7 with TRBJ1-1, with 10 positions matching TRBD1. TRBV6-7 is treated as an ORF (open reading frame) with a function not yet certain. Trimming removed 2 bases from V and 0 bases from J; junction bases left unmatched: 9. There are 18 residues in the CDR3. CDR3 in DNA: TGTGCCAGCAGTTACCGGGGGACAGGGGATCAGATGAACACTGAAGCTTTCTTT. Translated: CASSYRGTGDQMNTEAFF.

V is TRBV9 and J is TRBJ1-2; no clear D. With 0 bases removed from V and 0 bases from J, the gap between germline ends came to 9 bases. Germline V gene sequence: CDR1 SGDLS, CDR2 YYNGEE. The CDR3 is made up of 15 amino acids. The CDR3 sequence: CASSVGNTANYGYTF. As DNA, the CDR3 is TGTGCCAGCAGCGTAGGTAACACCGCTAACTATGGCTACACCTTC.

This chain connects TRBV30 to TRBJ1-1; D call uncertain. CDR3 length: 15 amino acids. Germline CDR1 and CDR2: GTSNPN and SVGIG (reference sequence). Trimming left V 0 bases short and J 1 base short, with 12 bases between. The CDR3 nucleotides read TGTGCCTGGAGTGTACAGCCGGGGTGGAACACTGAAGCTTTCTTT. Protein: CAWSVQPGWNTEAFF. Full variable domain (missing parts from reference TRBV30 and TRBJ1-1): SQTIHQWPATLVQPVGSPLSLECTVEGTSNPNLYWYRQAAGRGLQLLFYSVGIGQISSEVPQNLSASRPQDRQFILSSKKLLLSDSGFYLCAWSVQPGWNTEAFFGQGTRLTVV.

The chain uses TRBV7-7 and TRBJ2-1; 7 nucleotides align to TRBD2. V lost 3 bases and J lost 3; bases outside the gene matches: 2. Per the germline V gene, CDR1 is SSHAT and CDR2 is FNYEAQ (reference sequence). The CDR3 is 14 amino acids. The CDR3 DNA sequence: TGTGCCAGCAGCTTGGGCGGGAGCTACAATGAGCAGTTCTTC. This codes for CASSLGGSYNEQFF.